This T cell receptor beta chain was captured in a study of shared clonotypes between healthy human individuals. This CDR3 contains 14 residues. The V gene lost 4 bases and the J gene lost 4 bases, with 14 bases spanning the gap. Per germline, CDR1 SGDLS and CDR2 YYNGEE. Sorted-subset replicate PCR reactions were performed with 200 ng DNA, corresponding to about 30,000 T cell genomes. TCRdb's table, derived via immunoSEQ multiplex PCR, lists solely in-frame clones and lacks some. This table has about 690,000 clones, 90% appearing once. CD45RO+ cells joined CCR7-negative CD45RA+ TemRA cells to form CD8 memory.

This sequence originates from a man between 18 and 35 years old in good health. Some clones in this sample may be carry-over from other donors' samples. The chain couples TRBV9 to TRBJ1-1, with D perhaps TRBD1 (6 bases). The sequencing sample was made of memory CD8+ T cells from PBMCs. Subset meaning: CD45RO+ cells pooled with CCR7-negative TemRA cells. CDR3 nucleotides: TGTGCCAGCAGCCCAGGGGATCGGGGCACTGAAGCTTTCTTT. Its translation is CASSPGDRGTEAFF. The full variable domain, rest sourced from reference TRBV9 and TRBJ1-1, is DSGVTQTPKHLITATGQRVTLRCSPRSGDLSVYWYQQSLDQGLQFLIQYYNGEERAKGNILERFSAQQFPDLHSELNLSSLELGDSALYFCASSPGDRGTEAFFGQGTRLTVV.